This TCR beta chain came from a study of CD8 T cells in ankylosing spondylitis. With 0 bases removed from V and 4 bases from J, the gap between germline ends came to 13 bases. Germline CDR1 SGHRS, CDR2 YFSETQ. CDR3 length: 15 residues. General observations from the study: In peripheral blood, disease-linked CD8+ clones occurred at relatively low frequencies. Prior literature has documented some motif variants in synovial fluid and blood from reactive arthritis. Characteristic, it appeared, of ankylosing spondylitis blood was a TCR beta motif of eight or nine highly homologous variants. Researchers reportedly found disease-linked clones significantly enriched in matched ankylosing spondylitis synovial fluid.

A note on this clonotype: Antigen specificity is unknown.

For TCR beta, libraries came from quantitative 5'-RACE with molecular barcodes. TCRdb reanalysed the 5' RACE reads using MiXCR and keeps one entry per CDR3 protein. The table records more than 300,000 distinct CDR3 sequences, less than 9.5% of them present only once. The sample taken for sequencing was blood, either unsorted or a sorted T cell fraction (not recorded which). The TCR was taken from a male donor with ankylosing spondylitis. The chain links TRBV5-1 to TRBJ1-2; D uncertain. The CDR3 bases are TGCGCCAGCAGCTTGGGGGCAGCTGGGAGCTATGGCTACACCTTC. This gives the protein CASSLGAAGSYGYTF.